One sample yielded the 8 T cell receptor beta chains listed below, sequenced in a study of response to subunit inactivated influenza vaccine. TCRdb re-called the RT-PCR reads through MiXCR, storing one row per CDR3 protein. The table includes fewer than 600,000 distinct CDR3 sequences, approximately 7.2% detected once. Sequencing used PBMCs from blood, obtained roughly 24 months after vaccination. Receptors were obtained from a man aged 50 to 75 who received an inactivated influenza vaccine.

This rearrangement joins TRBV5-1 to TRBJ2-7; a possible D gene is TRBD1 (7 bases). The germline V gene encodes CDR1 SGHRS and CDR2 YFSETQ. V was trimmed by 4 bases and J by 3 bases, leaving 14 bases between them. This CDR3 has 14 residues. The CDR3 region has the DNA TGCGCCAGCAGCGGACACAGGGGAGGCTACGAGCAGTACTTC. It specifies CASSGHRGGYEQYF.

This clonotype was picked up many times. The J gene is TRBJ1-1, the V gene TRBV6-2 or TRBV6-3; D is ambiguous. There are 13 residues in the CDR3. Per the germline V gene, CDR1 is MNHEY and CDR2 is SVGEGT. Trimming pared 6 bases from V and 7 bases from J, leaving 15 bases between. The CDR3 nucleotides are TGTGCCAGCAGCCACCGGGCTAAAGATGAAGCTTTCTTT. This translates into CASSHRAKDEAFF.

The J gene is TRBJ1-6, the V gene TRBV22-1; the DNA was not used to check the table's D call, TRBD1. TRBV22-1 constitutes a pseudogene. This CDR3 contains 14 residues. The CDR3 coding sequence is TGTCCTGGGAGCACGGACAGGCCCAATTCACCCCTCCACTTT. Its translation is CPGSTDRPNSPLHF.

The V gene is TRBV5-1, the J gene TRBJ1-1; a possible D gene is TRBD1 (5 bases). Looked up from germline, CDR1 is SGHRS and CDR2 is YFSETQ. CDR3 length equals 14 residues. The V end lost 4 bases, the J end lost 1 base, and 11 bases lay between the germline ends. CDR3 DNA: TGCGCCAGCAGCAGCGACAGCTCGAACACTGAAGCTTTCTTT. Amino acid sequence: CASSSDSSNTEAFF.

In its sample, this clonotype was seen many times. The J gene is TRBJ1-2, the V gene TRBV5-6; 10 bases are a match to TRBD1. Per germline, CDR1 SGHDT and CDR2 YYEEEE. V was clipped by 5 bases and J by 6 bases; unmatched bases: 7. The CDR3 has 14 amino acids. CDR3 residues: CASRYGTGAHGYTF. Here the CDR3 DNA reads TGTGCCAGCAGATACGGGACAGGGGCCCATGGCTACACCTTC.

In this sample, this clonotype turned up many times. The junction does not match germline at one end; this may be a read error. This chain uses TRBV5-1 with TRBJ1-6; D is uncertain. This CDR3 comprises 15 residues. Per germline, CDR1 SGHRS and CDR2 YFSETQ. CDR3 amino acids: CASSLEGTGNSPLHF. The DNA of the CDR3 is TGTGCCAGCAGCTTAGAGGGCACCGGCAATTCACCCCTCCACTTT.

This clonotype was counted many times. The rearrangement links TRBV20-1 to TRBJ2-7, with D hard to call. V was pared by 4 bases and J by 3 bases, with 7 bases between. The CDR3 totals 11 residues. Looked up from germline, CDR1 is DFQATT and CDR2 is SNEGSKA (reference sequence). CDR3 sequence (DNA): TGCAGTGCTAACAGAGACTACGAGCAGTACTTC. It specifies CSANRDYEQYF.

The CDR3 spells CASETGDVGYEQYF. In nucleotides, the CDR3 is TGTGCCAGCGAGACGGGAGATGTCGGGTACGAGCAGTACTTC. V and J are TRBV2 and TRBJ2-7; D possibly corresponds to TRBD2 (6 bases). Trimming stripped 8 bases from V and 4 bases from J, with 18 bases between. Germline V gene lookup returns CDR1 SNHLY and CDR2 FYNNEI. This CDR3 has 14 residues. Full variable domain (outside the CDR3, taken from reference TRBV2 and TRBJ2-7): EPEVTQTPSHQVTQMGQEVILRCVPISNHLYFYWYRQILGQKVEFLVSFYNNEISEKSEIFDDQFSVERPDGSNFTLKIRSTKLEDSAMYFCASETGDVGYEQYFGPGTRLTVT.